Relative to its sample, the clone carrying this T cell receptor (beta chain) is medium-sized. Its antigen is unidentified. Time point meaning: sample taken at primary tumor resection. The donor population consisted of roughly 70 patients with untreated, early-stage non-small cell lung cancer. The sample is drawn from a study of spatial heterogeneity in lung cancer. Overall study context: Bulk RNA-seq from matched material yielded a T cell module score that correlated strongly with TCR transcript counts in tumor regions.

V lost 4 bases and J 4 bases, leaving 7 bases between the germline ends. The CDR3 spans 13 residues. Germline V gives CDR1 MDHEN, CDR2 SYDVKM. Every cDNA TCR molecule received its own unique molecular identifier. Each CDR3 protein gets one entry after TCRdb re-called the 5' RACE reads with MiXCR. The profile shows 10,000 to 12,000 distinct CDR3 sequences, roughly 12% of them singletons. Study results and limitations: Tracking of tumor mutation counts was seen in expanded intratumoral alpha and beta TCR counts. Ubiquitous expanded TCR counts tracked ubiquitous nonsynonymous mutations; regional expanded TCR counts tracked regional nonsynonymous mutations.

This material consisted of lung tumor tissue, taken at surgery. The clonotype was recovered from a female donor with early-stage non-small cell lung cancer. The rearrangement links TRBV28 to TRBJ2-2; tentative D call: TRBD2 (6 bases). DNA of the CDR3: TGTGCCAGCAGTTGGAGGGTCACCGGGGAGCTGTTTTTT. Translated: CASSWRVTGELFF. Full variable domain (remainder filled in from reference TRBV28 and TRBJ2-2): DVKVTQSSRYLVKRTGEKVFLECVQDMDHENMFWYRQDPGLGLRLIYFSYDVKMKEKGDIPEGYSVSREKKERFSLILESASTNQTSMYLCASSWRVTGELFFGEGSRLTVL.